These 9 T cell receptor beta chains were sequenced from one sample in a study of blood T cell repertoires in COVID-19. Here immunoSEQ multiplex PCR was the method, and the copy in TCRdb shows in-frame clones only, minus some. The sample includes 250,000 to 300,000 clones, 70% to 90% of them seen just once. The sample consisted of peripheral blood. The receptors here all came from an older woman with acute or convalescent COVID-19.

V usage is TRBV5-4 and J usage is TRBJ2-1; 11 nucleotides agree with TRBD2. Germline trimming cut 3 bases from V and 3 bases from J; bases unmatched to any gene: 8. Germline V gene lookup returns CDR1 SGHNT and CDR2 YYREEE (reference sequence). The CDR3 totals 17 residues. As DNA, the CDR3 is TGTGCCAGCAGCTCCTCCGTAGCGGGGGGGCTCTACAATGAGCAGTTCTTC. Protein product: CASSSSVAGGLYNEQFF.

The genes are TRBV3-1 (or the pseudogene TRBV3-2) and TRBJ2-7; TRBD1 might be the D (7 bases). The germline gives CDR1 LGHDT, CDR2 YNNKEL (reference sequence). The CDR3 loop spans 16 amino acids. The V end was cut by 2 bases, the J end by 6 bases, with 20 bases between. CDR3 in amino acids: CASSQSLLNQGGEQYF. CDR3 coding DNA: TGTGCCAGCAGCCAAAGCCTACTAAACCAGGGGGGCGAGCAGTACTTC.

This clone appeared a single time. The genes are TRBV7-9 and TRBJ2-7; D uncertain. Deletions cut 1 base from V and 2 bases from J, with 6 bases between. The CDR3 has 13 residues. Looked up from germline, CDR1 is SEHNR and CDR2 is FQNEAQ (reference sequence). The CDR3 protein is CASSLDTPYEQYF. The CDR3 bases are TGTGCCAGCAGCTTAGACACCCCCTACGAGCAGTACTTC.

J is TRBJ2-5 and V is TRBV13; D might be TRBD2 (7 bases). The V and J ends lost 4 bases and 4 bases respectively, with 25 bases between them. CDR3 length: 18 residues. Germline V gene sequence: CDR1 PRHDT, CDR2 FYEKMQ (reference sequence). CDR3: CASSSSTGPGGGRETQYF. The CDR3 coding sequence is TGTGCCAGCAGCTCGTCGACTGGGCCCGGGGGCGGGAGAGAGACCCAGTACTTC.

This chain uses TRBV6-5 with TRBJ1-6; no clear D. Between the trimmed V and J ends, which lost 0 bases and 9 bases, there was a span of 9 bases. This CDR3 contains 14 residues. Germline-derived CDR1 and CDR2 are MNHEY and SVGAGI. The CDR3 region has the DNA TGTGCCAGCAGTTACTCGGGAGGTAGTTCACCCCTCCACTTT. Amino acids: CASSYSGGSSPLHF.

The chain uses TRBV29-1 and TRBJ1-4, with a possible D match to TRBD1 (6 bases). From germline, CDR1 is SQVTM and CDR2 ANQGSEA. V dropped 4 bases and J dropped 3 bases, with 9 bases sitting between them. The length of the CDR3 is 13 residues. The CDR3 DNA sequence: TGCAGCGTTGGGGACACCCCTAATGAAAAACTGTTTTTT. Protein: CSVGDTPNEKLFF.

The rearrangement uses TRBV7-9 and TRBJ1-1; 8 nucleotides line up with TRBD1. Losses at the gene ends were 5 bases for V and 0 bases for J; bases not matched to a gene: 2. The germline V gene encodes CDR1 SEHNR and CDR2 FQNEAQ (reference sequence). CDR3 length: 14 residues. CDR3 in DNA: TGTGCCAGCAGCCGGGACAGGATGAACACTGAAGCTTTCTTT. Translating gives CASSRDRMNTEAFF.

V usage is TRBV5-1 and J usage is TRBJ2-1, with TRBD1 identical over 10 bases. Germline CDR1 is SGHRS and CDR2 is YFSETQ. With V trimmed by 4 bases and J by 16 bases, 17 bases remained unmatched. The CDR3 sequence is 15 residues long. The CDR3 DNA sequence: TGCGCCAGCAGCCAAAGCGGACAGGGGGTATCTCTCGGCTTCTTC. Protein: CASSQSGQGVSLGFF.

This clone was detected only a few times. CDR3 region: CASSLAQGRATGELFF. The CDR3 DNA sequence: TGTGCCAGCAGCTTAGCGCAGGGTCGAGCGACCGGGGAGCTGTTTTTT. This rearrangement joins TRBV11-1 to TRBJ2-2; TRBD1 might be the D (5 bases). The germline CDR1 and CDR2 sequences are SGHAT and FQDESV (reference sequence). The CDR3 runs 16 residues. V shed 0 bases and J shed 5 bases, with 13 bases lying between them.